The 4 T cell receptor beta chains given below trace back to one sample, sequenced in a study of spatial heterogeneity in lung cancer. Time point in this sample: blood at routine non-recurrence follow-up after resection. TCRdb redid the calling of the 5' RACE reads with MiXCR, one entry per CDR3 protein. Altogether 35,000 to 55,000 distinct CDR3 sequences are present, 20% to 25% being singletons, with the ten largest covering 7% to 7.5%. Sequences were derived from PBMCs, sampled at follow-up. The receptors shown here come from a female donor with early-stage non-small cell lung cancer.

The chain carries TRBV12-5 and TRBJ1-4; 8 bases line up with TRBD1. Germline loops: CDR1 LGHNT, CDR2 FRNRAP. The J segment lost 7 bases and the V segment lost 0 bases, leaving 4 bases of the junction unmatched. The CDR3 has 15 residues. The DNA of the CDR3 is TGTGCTAGTGGTTTGGTGGAAACAGGGGGTGAAAAACTGTTTTTT. It codes for CASGLVETGGEKLFF.

For the CDR3, the DNA is TGTGCCAGCAGCCAAGATTTTGCGGGAGGTACAGATACGCAGTATTTT. It specifies CASSQDFAGGTDTQYF. The chain combines TRBV4-2 with TRBJ2-3; the match to TRBD2 covers 8 bases. The V and J ends lost 0 bases and 3 bases, in that order; junction bases with no gene match: 5. The CDR3 runs 16 residues. Germline CDR1 reads LGHNA; CDR2 reads YNFKEQ.

This clonotype was picked up a small number of times. The chain couples TRBV10-3 to TRBJ1-1; possible D gene TRBD1, 6 bases. This CDR3 is built from 13 residues. V lost 5 bases to trimming and J lost 11 bases, with 18 bases between them. The germline CDR1 and CDR2 sequences are ENHRY and SYGVKD. Written as DNA, the CDR3 is TGTGCCATCAGTCTGAACCCAGGGGAGGGGGCTTTCTTT. This encodes CAISLNPGEGAFF.

The rearrangement joins TRBV7-3 to TRBJ2-1; D may be TRBD2 (6 bases). This CDR3 region has 16 residues. Germline values: CDR1 SGHTA, CDR2 FQGTGA. Trimming left V 5 bases short and J 4 bases short, with 18 bases between. This chain's CDR3 is CASSPSDARGYNEQFF. The CDR3 coding sequence is TGTGCCAGCAGCCCGTCTGACGCGCGGGGATACAATGAGCAGTTCTTC.